The source of this T cell receptor (beta chain) is a study of memory CD4+ T cells and cytomegalovirus serostatus. This CDR3 comprises 14 residues. The germline CDR1 and CDR2 sequences are MDHEN and SYDVKM. V was trimmed by 3 bases and J by 2 bases, leaving 10 bases between them. The sort gate was single viable CD3+CD4+CD8-CD45RO+ cells for memory CD4+ T cells. Original data processing: Out-of-frame sequences were removed, leaving 2,204,828 distinct TCRbeta sequences. Only in-frame clones appear in the TCRdb table, and some are missing; sequencing was by immunoSEQ multiplex PCR. V, J and clone size are those of that table, while D and trimming were read from the DNA. The table lists over 50,000 clones, 82% of them singletons. This clone ranks as medium-sized. The antigen remains undetermined. Other DNA sequences of this sample code for an identical CDR3. Overall study results and limits: The CMV-associated TCR signature appears largely within the CD4+ memory repertoire. Of 150 to 200 reported CMV TCRbeta sequences, around 62 were found in memory CD4+ repertoires.

This chain uses TRBV28 with TRBJ1-2; no clear D gene. Specimen: memory CD4+ T cells from blood. The clonotype originates from an adult in good health and CMV-seronegative. The CDR3 DNA reads as TGTGCCAGCAGTTTGGGCAGAAGCAACTATGGCTACACCTTC. It yields the protein CASSLGRSNYGYTF.